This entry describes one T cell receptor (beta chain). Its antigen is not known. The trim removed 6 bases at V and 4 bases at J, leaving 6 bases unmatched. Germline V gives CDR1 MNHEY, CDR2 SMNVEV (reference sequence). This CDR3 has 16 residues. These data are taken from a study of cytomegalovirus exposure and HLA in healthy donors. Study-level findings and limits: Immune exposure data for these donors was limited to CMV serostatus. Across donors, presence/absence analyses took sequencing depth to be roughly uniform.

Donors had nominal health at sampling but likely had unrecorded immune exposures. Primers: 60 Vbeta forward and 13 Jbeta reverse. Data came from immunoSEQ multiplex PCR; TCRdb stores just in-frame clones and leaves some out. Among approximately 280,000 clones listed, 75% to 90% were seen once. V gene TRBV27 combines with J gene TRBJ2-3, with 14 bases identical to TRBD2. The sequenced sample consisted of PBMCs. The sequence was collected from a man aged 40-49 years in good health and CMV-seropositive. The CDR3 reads CASSRTSGRTADTQYF. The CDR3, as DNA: TGTGCCAGCAGCCGGACTAGCGGGAGGACCGCAGATACGCAGTATTTT.